A single count supports the clone carrying this TCR beta chain. Its antigen remains unidentified. The V and J ends lost 5 bases and 6 bases, in that order; junction bases with no gene match: 5. The CDR3 contains 16 residues. Per the germline V gene, CDR1 is SGHAT and CDR2 is FQNNGV. Through a sample-barcoded 5' primer and a J-beta primer mix, a second PCR was run for roughly 7 to 12 cycles. TCRdb fed the 5' RACE reads into MiXCR, producing one record per CDR3 protein. The data contain about 640,000 distinct CDR3 sequences, about 54% of them singletons. Donors each provided around 9 milliliters of peripheral blood. Each sample had at least 6.5 million PBMCs isolated. This record comes from a study of blood T cells in healthy people across ages. Study outcomes and limitations: It was not possible, with unsorted PBMCs, to conclusively compare naive and antigen-experienced cells.

The V gene is TRBV11-2, the J gene TRBJ2-1; 15 bases map to TRBD2. The specimen sequenced was blood. The clonotype comes from a man aged 55 to 69 in good health. This CDR3 is CASSPGLAGGTNEQFF. The CDR3 DNA reads as TGTGCCAGCAGCCCGGGACTAGCGGGGGGTACCAATGAGCAGTTCTTC.